This entry concerns a single TCR beta chain. No antigen is known for it. The data belong to a study of cytomegalovirus exposure and HLA in healthy donors. Study background: About 82 million unique TCRs from HLA-typed donors were held in an early release of data. Study results and caveats: Analyses of presence and absence presupposed an approximately uniform sequencing depth across donors. The authors enumerated roughly 160 TCR beta chains as linked to cytomegalovirus. Later genetic work tied a missense DCLRE1C variant to beta-chain V and J trimming.

Deletions cut 7 bases from V and 6 bases from J, with 15 bases between. The length of the CDR3 is 14 residues. The V gene's germline CDR1 is MDHEN and CDR2 SYDVKM. This PCR relied on a set of 60 Vbeta primers and 13 Jbeta primers. The table came from immunoSEQ multiplex PCR; TCRdb's copy has only in-frame clones and leaves some out. The data contain 200,000 to 250,000 clones, 70% of them seen just once; the ten biggest clones take up 2.5% to 3%. This chain links TRBV28 with TRBJ1-4, with a weak D call TRBD1 (6 bases). The clonotype was recovered from a man aged 35 to 55 in good health and CMV-seropositive. Sequenced sample: PBMCs. CDR3 loop: CASKPGGLYEKLFF. The CDR3, as DNA: TGTGCCAGCAAACCCGGGGGGCTATATGAAAAACTGTTTTTT.